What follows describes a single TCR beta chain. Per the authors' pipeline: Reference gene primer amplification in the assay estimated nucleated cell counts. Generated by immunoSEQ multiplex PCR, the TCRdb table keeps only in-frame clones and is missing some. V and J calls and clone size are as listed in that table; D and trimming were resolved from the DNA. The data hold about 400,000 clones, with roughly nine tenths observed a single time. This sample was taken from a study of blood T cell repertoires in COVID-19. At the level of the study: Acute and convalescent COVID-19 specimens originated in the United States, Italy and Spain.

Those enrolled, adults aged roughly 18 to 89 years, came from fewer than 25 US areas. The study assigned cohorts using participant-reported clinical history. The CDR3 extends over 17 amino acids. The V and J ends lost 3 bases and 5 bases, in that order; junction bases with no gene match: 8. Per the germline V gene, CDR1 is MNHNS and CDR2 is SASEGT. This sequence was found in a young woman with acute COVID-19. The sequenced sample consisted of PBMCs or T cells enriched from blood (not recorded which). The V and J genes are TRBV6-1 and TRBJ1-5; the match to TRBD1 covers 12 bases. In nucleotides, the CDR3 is TGTGCCAGCAGTGAGGGACAGGGGGCAACGGGCTATCAGCCCCAGCATTTT. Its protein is CASSEGQGATGYQPQHF.